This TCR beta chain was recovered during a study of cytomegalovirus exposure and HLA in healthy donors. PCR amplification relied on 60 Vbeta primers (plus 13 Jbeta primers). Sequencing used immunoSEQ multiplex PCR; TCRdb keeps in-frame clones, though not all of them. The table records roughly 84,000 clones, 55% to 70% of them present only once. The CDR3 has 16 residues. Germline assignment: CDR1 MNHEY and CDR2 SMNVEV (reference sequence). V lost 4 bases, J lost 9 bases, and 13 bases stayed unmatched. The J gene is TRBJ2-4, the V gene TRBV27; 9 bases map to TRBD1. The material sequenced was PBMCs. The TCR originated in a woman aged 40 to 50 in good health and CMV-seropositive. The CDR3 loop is CASSYRPPGQGGIQYF. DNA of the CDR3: TGTGCCAGCAGTTACCGACCCCCGGGACAGGGTGGCATTCAGTACTTC.